This T cell receptor (beta chain) was recovered during a study of blood T cell repertoires in COVID-19. The CDR3 totals 13 residues. CDR1 is SGDLS, CDR2 YYNGEE, per germline. The germline V and J ends were trimmed by 2 bases and 3 bases, with 8 bases remaining between them. As processed by the authors: Nucleated cell number was recorded as an estimate derived from reference gene primer amplification. TCRdb's table, derived via immunoSEQ multiplex PCR, lists solely in-frame clones and lacks some. V, J and clone size derive from that table, while D and trimming were established from the DNA sequence. Seen here are 40,000 or so clones, approximately 83% observed once, and the top ten hold 4.5% to 5.5%.

This clonotype was sampled from a man aged 35 to 55 with active COVID-19. This chain connects TRBV9 to TRBJ1-1; D ambiguous. Sequenced: peripheral blood. The CDR3 sequence is CASSVGSYTEAFF. The CDR3 coding sequence is TGTGCCAGCAGCGTGGGCAGCTACACTGAAGCTTTCTTT.